This TCR beta chain is drawn from a study of shared clonotypes between healthy human individuals. On this clone: What it binds is not known.

Broader study findings: When compared with the clonotypes that were shared by all four sorted-subset donors, the non-shared clonotypes turned out to have lower generation probabilities. Among a handful of donors, roughly 5.5% of naive CD4 clonotypes were found in common. Generally, estimated richness proved larger in naive subsets than it did in memory subsets.

This CDR3 is built from 13 residues. CDR1 and CDR2 from the germline V gene are LGHNT and FRNRAP. The V end was cut by 3 bases, the J end by 4 bases, with 7 bases between. Assay used: immunoSEQ multiplex PCR; TCRdb lists only in-frame clones, some missing. Here the sample spans some 89,000 clones, around 67% being singletons. CD8 memory comprised CD45RO+ plus CCR7-negative CD45RA+ TemRA cells. Sequenced input: memory CD8+ T cells sorted from blood. Subset meaning: CD45RO+ cells pooled with CCR7-negative TemRA cells. The chain uses TRBV12-5 and TRBJ1-5; a weak D match, TRBD1 (5 bases). The TCR originated in a man younger than 45 in good health. CDR3 sequence: CASGFGGNQPQHF. CDR3 in DNA: TGTGCTAGTGGTTTCGGGGGAAATCAGCCCCAGCATTTT.